This TCR beta chain emerged from a study of technical replicates of blood from a handful of donors. Germline trimming cut 4 bases from V and 8 bases from J; bases unmatched to any gene: 10. Germline V CDR1 and CDR2: SGHKS, YYEKEE (reference sequence). CDR3 length equals 15 residues. Sequenced by immunoSEQ multiplex PCR; TCRdb stores in-frame clones only, minus some. The data contain over 75,000 clones, approximately 96% of them singletons. This receptor was identified in a human donor in good health. Sequencing used T cells isolated from PBMCs. The gene calls are TRBV5-5 and TRBJ2-1; TRBD2 matches 9 bases. The CDR3 region has the DNA TGTGCCAGCAGCCTAAGTAGCGGGAGAGTCGATGAGCAGTTCTTC. Residues: CASSLSSGRVDEQFF.